This T cell receptor beta chain was captured in a study of regulatory T cells in long-lasting Graves disease. Study details: Persistence in Graves' disease required over 5 years of antithyroid drugs plus positive TSH receptor antibodies. Study-wide points: With persistent disease, TRBV28, TRBJ1-2 and TRBJ2-5 were the favored segments. Among persistent patients, a larger number of public clonotypes were shared (around 3,000) than among newly diagnosed patients (roughly 970).

Time point specified: persistent/refractory GD, antithyroid drugs over 5 years with positive TRAb. From PBMCs, RNA was extracted and then used to make the TCR library. There are 16 residues in the CDR3. Germline V gives CDR1 KGHDR, CDR2 SFDVKD. V lost 5 bases, J lost 0 bases, and 14 bases lay in between. Concerning this clonotype: Antigen specificity is unknown.

Construction of the TCR beta libraries employed iRepertoire HTBI primers in conjunction with Arm-PCR of CDR3 regions. TCRdb reanalysed the multiplex PCR reads using MiXCR and keeps one entry per CDR3 protein. In the table there are some 470,000 distinct CDR3 sequences, roughly 21% of which are singletons. The genes are TRBV24-1 and TRBJ2-3, with D possibly matching TRBD1 (6 bases). The clonotype was recovered from a female donor with Graves disease. The specimen was peripheral blood mononuclear cells (PBMCs), collected when the disease was refractory, from a patient treated with antithyroid drugs. The CDR3 DNA sequence: TGTGCCACCAGTGGCGCCCACCAGGGGAGCACAGATACGCAGTATTTT. Its protein product is CATSGAHQGSTDTQYF.